One and the same sample provided the 13 T cell receptor beta chains below, sequenced in a study of T-cell reconstitution after alpha-beta-depleted transplantation in children. Preparing the TCRbeta library involved the use of unique molecular identifiers. TCRdb fed the PCR reads into MiXCR, producing one record per CDR3 protein. The data show 610,000 or so distinct CDR3 sequences, 25% to 30% seen once. The material was PBMCs, obtained before TCRalphabeta/CD19-depleted stem cell transplant. The receptor set was obtained from a boy under two years old with Wiskott-Aldrich syndrome, due to receive a stem cell transplant.

V and J are TRBV4-1 and TRBJ2-1, with 8 bases identical to TRBD1. V trimming: 0 bases; J trimming: 3 bases; junction bases outside the gene matches: 4. Per the germline V gene, CDR1 is MGHRA and CDR2 is YSYEKL. CDR3 size: 16 residues. In DNA, the CDR3 is TGCGCCAGCAGCCAAGAGTCCAGGGGGCTCTACAATGAGCAGTTCTTC. Translating it yields CASSQESRGLYNEQFF.

The chain combines TRBV28 with TRBJ1-5; the match to TRBD1 covers 9 bases. The germline V gene has CDR1 MDHEN and CDR2 SYDVKM. This CDR3 region has 15 residues. Unmatched junction bases numbered 11, after V lost 7 bases and J lost 7 bases. The CDR3 coding sequence is TGTGCCAGCACCCCGACAGGGGGGGTCAGACAGCCCCAGCATTTT. This codes for CASTPTGGVRQPQHF.

This clonotype was observed a handful of times. The chain links TRBV19 to TRBJ2-2, with 7 bases that match TRBD1. Germline CDR1 and CDR2: LNHDA and SQIVND (reference sequence). Unmatched junction bases numbered 13, after V lost 4 bases and J lost 5 bases. The CDR3 runs 17 residues. In DNA form, the CDR3 reads TGTGCCAGTAGTACGATCAAGACAGGGACCTCTACCGGGGAGCTGTTTTTT. Protein sequence: CASSTIKTGTSTGELFF.

In regard to this clonotype: Germline and junction disagree at one end, which may indicate a read error. The chain employs TRBV9 and TRBJ2-5, with a possible D match to TRBD2 (7 bases). CDR1 SGDLS and CDR2 YYNGEE come from the germline V gene. The CDR3 has 16 residues. CDR3 sequence (DNA): TGTGCCAGCAGCGGCCCGGGGGGCCCCACCCAAGAGGCCCAGTACTTC. Translation: CASSGPGGPTQEAQYF.

This clonotype was detected only a few times. The J gene is TRBJ2-1, the V gene TRBV5-1, with 10 bases lining up with TRBD2. The germline V gene encodes CDR1 SGHRS and CDR2 YFSETQ. This CDR3 is 16 amino acids long. The J segment lost 10 bases and the V segment lost 0 bases, leaving 10 bases of the junction unmatched. The CDR3 region is CASSLEVLAGINEQFF. The CDR3 DNA sequence: TGCGCCAGCAGCTTGGAAGTACTAGCGGGAATTAACGAGCAGTTCTTC.

This chain joins TRBV27 and TRBJ1-6; D is unclear. The CDR3 has 15 residues. V gave up 6 bases and J gave up 7 bases, with 16 bases separating them. CDR1 is MNHEY and CDR2 is SMNVEV in the germline V gene (reference sequence). Written as DNA, the CDR3 is TGTGCCAGCAGGATCGGGCCAGCAGGAAATTCACCCCTCCACTTT. Translated, it gives CASRIGPAGNSPLHF.

J is TRBJ2-7 and V is TRBV5-1; D is ambiguous. The V and J ends lost 4 bases and 0 bases respectively, with 14 bases between them. The length of the CDR3 is 15 residues. The germline CDR1 and CDR2 sequences are SGHRS and YFSETQ. The CDR3 coding sequence is TGCGCCAGCAGCCAGACGACTCGAGTCTCCTACGAGCAGTACTTC. This translates into CASSQTTRVSYEQYF.

The chain recombines TRBV29-1 with TRBJ2-3; TRBD2 matches 9 bases. The CDR3 length is 13 residues. The V segment lost 7 bases and the J segment 1 base; nucleotides outside the gene matches: 3. In germline, CDR1 is SQVTM, CDR2 ANQGSEA. CDR3 amino acids: CSGLAGGTDTQYF. CDR3 nucleotides: TGCAGCGGGTTAGCGGGAGGCACAGATACGCAGTATTTT.

The genes are TRBV7-9 and TRBJ2-7; D is tentatively TRBD1 or TRBD2 (5 bases each). The CDR3 loop spans 11 amino acids. Germline V lookup: CDR1 SEHNR, CDR2 FQNEAQ (reference sequence). Trimming cost V 10 bases and J 6 bases, with 13 bases left between them. The DNA for the CDR3 is TGTGCCATTTCCCCGAGGGGCGAGCAGTACTTC. This codes for CAISPRGEQYF.

This clonotype was counted a few times. CDR3 in DNA: TGTGCCAGCAGCCAAGATTTGGGAGCTCAGGGGACCGGGGAGCTGTTTTTT. Translated: CASSQDLGAQGTGELFF. The chain links TRBV3-1 to TRBJ2-2; D perhaps matches TRBD1 (6 bases). The V gene lost 0 bases and the J gene lost 5 bases, with 16 bases spanning the gap. The CDR3 consists of 17 residues. Germline lookup yields CDR1 LGHDT and CDR2 YNNKEL (reference sequence).

V gene TRBV7-8 combines with J gene TRBJ2-3, with a tentative D call TRBD1 (5 bases). Germline V gene sequence: CDR1 SGHVS, CDR2 FQNEAQ. The CDR3 has 14 residues. V was clipped by 2 bases and J by 3 bases, with 9 bases between them. The CDR3 is CASSLQGWTDTQYF. CDR3 sequence (DNA): TGTGCCAGCAGCTTACAGGGCTGGACAGATACGCAGTATTTT.

Only a few counts were recorded for this clonotype. The V gene is TRBV5-1, the J gene TRBJ2-1; D might be TRBD1 or TRBD2, each matching 6 bases. The germline gives CDR1 SGHRS, CDR2 YFSETQ. Trimming stripped 4 bases from V and 4 bases from J, with 15 bases between. The CDR3 has 15 amino acids. In nucleotides, the CDR3 is TGCGCCAGCAGCCGGGGGCGGCGGATGTACAATGAGCAGTTCTTC. This sequence encodes CASSRGRRMYNEQFF. The entire variable domain, with the rest obtained from reference TRBV5-1 and TRBJ2-1, is as follows: KAGVTQTPRYLIKTRGQQVTLSCSPISGHRSVSWYQQTPGQGLQFLFEYFSETQRNKGNFPGRFSGRQFSNSRSEMNVSTLELGDSALYLCASSRGRRMYNEQFFGPGTRLTVL.

J is TRBJ1-4 and V is TRBV5-1; maybe TRBD1 (5 bases). Trimming pared 4 bases from V and 5 bases from J, leaving 12 bases between. Germline CDR1 reads SGHRS; CDR2 reads YFSETQ. There are 14 residues in the CDR3. CDR3 in amino acids: CASSRDWQNEKLFF. CDR3 nucleotide sequence: TGCGCCAGCAGCCGGGACTGGCAGAATGAAAAACTGTTTTTT.